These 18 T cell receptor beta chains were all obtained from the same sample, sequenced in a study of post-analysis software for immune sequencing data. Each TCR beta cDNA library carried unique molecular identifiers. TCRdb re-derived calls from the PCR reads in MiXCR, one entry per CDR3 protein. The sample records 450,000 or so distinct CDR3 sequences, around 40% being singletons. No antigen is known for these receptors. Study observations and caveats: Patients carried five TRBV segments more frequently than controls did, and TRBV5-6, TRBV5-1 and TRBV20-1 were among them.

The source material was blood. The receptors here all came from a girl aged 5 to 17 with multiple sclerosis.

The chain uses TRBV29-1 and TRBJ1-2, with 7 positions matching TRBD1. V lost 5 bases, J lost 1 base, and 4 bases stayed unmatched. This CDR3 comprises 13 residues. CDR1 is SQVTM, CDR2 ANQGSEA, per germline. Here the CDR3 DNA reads TGCAGCGTTACCGGGACAGTTAACTATGGCTACACCTTC. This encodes CSVTGTVNYGYTF.

The CDR3 spells CASSRLSTNTEAFF. In DNA form, the CDR3 reads TGTGCCAGCAGCAGACTTTCAACTAACACTGAAGCTTTCTTT. This chain joins TRBV28 and TRBJ1-1; no firm D call. Germline CDR1 MDHEN, CDR2 SYDVKM. The CDR3 is made up of 14 amino acids. Trimming removed 6 bases from V and 2 bases from J, with 13 bases in between.

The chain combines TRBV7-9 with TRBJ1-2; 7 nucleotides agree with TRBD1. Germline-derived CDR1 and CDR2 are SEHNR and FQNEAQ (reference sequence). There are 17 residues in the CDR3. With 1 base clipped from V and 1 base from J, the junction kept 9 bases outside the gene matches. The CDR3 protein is CASSLEVAGQFNYGYTF. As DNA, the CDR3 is TGTGCCAGCAGCTTAGAGGTGGCGGGACAGTTTAACTATGGCTACACCTTC.

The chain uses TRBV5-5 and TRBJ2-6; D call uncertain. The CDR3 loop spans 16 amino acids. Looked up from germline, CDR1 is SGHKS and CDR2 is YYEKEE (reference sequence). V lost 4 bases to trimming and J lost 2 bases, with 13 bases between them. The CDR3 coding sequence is TGTGCCAGCAGCCCCGGTTGGGCTCCTGGGGCCAACGTCCTGACTTTC. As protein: CASSPGWAPGANVLTF. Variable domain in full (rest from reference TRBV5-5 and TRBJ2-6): DAGVTQSPTHLIKTRGQQVTLRCSPISGHKSVSWYQQVLGQGPQFIFQYYEKEERGRGNFPDRFSARQFPNYSSELNVNALLLGDSALYLCASSPGWAPGANVLTFGAGSRLTVL.

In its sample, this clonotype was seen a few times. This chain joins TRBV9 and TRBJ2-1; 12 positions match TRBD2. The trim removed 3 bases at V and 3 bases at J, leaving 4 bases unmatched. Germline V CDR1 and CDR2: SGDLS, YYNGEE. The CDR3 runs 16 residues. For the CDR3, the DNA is TGTGCCAGCAGCGGTCGACTAGCGGGAGTCTACAATGAGCAGTTCTTC. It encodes CASSGRLAGVYNEQFF. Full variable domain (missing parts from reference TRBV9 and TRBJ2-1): DSGVTQTPKHLITATGQRVTLRCSPRSGDLSVYWYQQSLDQGLQFLIQYYNGEERAKGNILERFSAQQFPDLHSELNLSSLELGDSALYFCASSGRLAGVYNEQFFGPGTRLTVL.

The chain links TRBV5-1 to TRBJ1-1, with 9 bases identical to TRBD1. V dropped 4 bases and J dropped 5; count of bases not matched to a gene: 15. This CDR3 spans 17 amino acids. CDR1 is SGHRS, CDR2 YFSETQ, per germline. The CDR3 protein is CASSRRVGDRANTEAFF. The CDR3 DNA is TGCGCCAGCAGCAGGAGAGTTGGGGACAGGGCGAATACTGAAGCTTTCTTT.

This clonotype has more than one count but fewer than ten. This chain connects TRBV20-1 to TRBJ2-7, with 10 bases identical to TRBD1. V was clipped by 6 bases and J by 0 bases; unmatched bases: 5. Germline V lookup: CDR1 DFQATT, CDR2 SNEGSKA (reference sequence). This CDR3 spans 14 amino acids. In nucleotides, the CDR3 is TGCAGTGCGCCAAGGACAGGGGGCTCCTACGAGCAGTACTTC. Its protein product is CSAPRTGGSYEQYF.

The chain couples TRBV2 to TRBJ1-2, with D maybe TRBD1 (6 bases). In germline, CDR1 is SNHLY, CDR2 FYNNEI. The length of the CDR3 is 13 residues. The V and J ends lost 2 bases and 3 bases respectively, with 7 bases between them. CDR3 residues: CASSENRDYGYTF. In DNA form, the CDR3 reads TGTGCCAGCAGTGAAAACAGGGACTATGGCTACACCTTC. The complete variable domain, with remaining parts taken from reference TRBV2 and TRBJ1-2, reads EPEVTQTPSHQVTQMGQEVILRCVPISNHLYFYWYRQILGQKVEFLVSFYNNEISEKSEIFDDQFSVERPDGSNFTLKIRSTKLEDSAMYFCASSENRDYGYTFGSGTRLTVV.

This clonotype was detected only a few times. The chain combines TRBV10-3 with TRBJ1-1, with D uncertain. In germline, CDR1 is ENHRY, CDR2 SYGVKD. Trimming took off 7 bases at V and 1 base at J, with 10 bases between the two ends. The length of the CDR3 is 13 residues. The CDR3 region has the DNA TGTGCCATCACCCCGGCACCGAACACTGAAGCTTTCTTT. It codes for CAITPAPNTEAFF.

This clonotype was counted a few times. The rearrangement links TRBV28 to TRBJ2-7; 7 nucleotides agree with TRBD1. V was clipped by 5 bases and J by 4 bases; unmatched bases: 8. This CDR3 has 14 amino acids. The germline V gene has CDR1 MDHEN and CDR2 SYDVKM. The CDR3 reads CASSMPGQPYEQYF. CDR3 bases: TGTGCCAGCAGTATGCCGGGACAGCCTTACGAGCAGTACTTC.

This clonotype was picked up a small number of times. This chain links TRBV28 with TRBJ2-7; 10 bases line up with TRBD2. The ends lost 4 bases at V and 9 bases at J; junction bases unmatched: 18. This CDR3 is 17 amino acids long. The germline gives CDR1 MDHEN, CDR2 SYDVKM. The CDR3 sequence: CASSSASGGLGAIWQYF. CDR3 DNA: TGTGCCAGCAGTTCGGCTAGCGGGGGATTAGGAGCGATTTGGCAGTACTTC. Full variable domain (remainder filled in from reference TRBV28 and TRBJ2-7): DVKVTQSSRYLVKRTGEKVFLECVQDMDHENMFWYRQDPGLGLRLIYFSYDVKMKEKGDIPEGYSVSREKKERFSLILESASTNQTSMYLCASSSASGGLGAIWQYFGPGTRLTVT.

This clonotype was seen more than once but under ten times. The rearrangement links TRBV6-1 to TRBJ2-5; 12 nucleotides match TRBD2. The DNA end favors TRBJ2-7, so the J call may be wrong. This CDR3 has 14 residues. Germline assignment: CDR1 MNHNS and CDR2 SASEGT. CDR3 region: CASTRLAGVYEQYF. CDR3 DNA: TGTGCCAGCACCAGACTAGCGGGAGTTTACGAGCAGTACTTC.

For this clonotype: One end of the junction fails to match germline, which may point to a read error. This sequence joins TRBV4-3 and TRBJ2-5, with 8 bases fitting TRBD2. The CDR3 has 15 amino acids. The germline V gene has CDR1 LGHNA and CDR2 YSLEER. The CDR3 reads CTSSQEGTRGETQYF. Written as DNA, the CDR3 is TGCACCAGCAGCCAAGAGGGGACTAGGGGGGAGACCCAGTACTTC.

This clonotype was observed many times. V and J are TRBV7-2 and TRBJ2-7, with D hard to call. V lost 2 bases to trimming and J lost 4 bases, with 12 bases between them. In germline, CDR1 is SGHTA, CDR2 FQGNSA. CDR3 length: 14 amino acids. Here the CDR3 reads CASSLSASDYEQYF. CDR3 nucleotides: TGTGCCAGCAGCTTAAGCGCCAGTGATTACGAGCAGTACTTC.

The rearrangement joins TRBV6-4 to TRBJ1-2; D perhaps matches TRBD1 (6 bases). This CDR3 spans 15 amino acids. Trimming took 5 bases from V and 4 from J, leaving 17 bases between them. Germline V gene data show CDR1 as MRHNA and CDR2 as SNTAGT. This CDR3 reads CASSQGSPKSYGYTF. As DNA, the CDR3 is TGTGCCAGCAGTCAGGGGAGCCCGAAATCCTATGGCTACACCTTC.

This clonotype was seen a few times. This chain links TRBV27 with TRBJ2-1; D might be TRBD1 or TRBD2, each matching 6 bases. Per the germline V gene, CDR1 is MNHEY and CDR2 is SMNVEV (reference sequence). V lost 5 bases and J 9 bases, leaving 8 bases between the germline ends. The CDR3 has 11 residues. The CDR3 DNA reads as TGTGCCAGCAGTGAGGGGGGTGAGCAGTTCTTC. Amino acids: CASSEGGEQFF.

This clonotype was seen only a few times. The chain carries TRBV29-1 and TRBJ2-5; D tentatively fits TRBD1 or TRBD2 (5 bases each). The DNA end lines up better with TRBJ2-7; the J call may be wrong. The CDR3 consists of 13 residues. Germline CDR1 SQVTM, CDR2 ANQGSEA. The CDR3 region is CSASGPRSHEQYF. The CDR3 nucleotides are TGCAGCGCCTCGGGACCGAGATCCCACGAGCAGTACTTC.

The CDR3 DNA is TGTGCCAGCAGCTCACGGACCGGGACAGGGAATTCACCCCTCCACTTT. Translation gives CASSSRTGTGNSPLHF. The V gene is TRBV7-2, the J gene TRBJ1-6; 9 positions agree with TRBD1. The ends lost 4 bases at V and 7 bases at J; junction bases unmatched: 8. The CDR3 is 16 residues long. Germline CDR1 reads SGHTA; CDR2 reads FQGNSA.